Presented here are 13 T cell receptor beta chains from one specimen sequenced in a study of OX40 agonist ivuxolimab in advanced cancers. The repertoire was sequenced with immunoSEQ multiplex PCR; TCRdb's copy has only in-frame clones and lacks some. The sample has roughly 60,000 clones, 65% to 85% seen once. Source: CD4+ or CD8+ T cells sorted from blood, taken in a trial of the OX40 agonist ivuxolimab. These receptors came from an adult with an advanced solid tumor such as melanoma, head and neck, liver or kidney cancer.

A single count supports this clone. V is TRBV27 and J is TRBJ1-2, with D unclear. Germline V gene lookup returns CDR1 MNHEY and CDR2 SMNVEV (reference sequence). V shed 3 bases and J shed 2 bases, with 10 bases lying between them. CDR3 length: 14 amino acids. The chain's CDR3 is CASSLQPQNYGYTF. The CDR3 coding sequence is TGTGCCAGCAGTTTGCAACCCCAGAACTATGGCTACACCTTC.

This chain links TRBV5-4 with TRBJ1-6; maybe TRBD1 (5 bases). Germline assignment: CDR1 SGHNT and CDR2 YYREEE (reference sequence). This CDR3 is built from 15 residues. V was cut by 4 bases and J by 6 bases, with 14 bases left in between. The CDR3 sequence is CASSPLGGTNSPLHF. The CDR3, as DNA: TGTGCCAGCAGCCCTCTCGGGGGAACTAATTCACCCCTCCACTTT.

CDR3 sequence (DNA): TGTGCCTGGAGTCCACTCCAGGGGGCAGGTGGAAACACCATATATTTT. Its translation: CAWSPLQGAGGNTIYF. This chain connects TRBV30 to TRBJ1-3; 8 bases line up with TRBD1. V lost 2 bases to trimming and J lost 3 bases; unmatched junction nucleotides: 9. The CDR3 is 16 amino acids. Germline V lookup: CDR1 GTSNPN, CDR2 SVGIG (reference sequence).

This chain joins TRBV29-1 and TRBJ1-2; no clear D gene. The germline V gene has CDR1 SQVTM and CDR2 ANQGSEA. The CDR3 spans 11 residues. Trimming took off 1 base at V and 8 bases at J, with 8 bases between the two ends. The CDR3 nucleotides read TGCAGCGTTGAAGTCAGTTTAGGCTACACCTTC. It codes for CSVEVSLGYTF. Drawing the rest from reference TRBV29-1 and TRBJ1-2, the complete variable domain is SAVISQKPSRDICQRGTSLTIQCQVDSQVTMMFWYRQQPGQSLTLIATANQGSEATYESGFVIDKFPISRPNLTFSTLTVSNMSPEDSSIYLCSVEVSLGYTFGSGTRLTVV.

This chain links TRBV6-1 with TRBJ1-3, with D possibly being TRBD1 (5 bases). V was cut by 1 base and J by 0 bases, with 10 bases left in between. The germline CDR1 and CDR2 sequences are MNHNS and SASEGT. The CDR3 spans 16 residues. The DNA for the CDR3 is TGTGCCAGCAGTGAAGTGGCAGGGCTCTCTGGAAACACCATATATTTT. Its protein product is CASSEVAGLSGNTIYF.

The CDR3 DNA reads as TGTGCCAGTAGTATCGAGGGAAGGGTCTCCTACAATGAGCAGTTCTTC. It encodes CASSIEGRVSYNEQFF. The genes are TRBV19 and TRBJ2-1, with D possibly matching TRBD2 (5 bases). This CDR3 is 16 amino acids long. With 3 bases removed from V and 0 bases from J, the gap between germline ends came to 12 bases. Germline lookup yields CDR1 LNHDA and CDR2 SQIVND (reference sequence).

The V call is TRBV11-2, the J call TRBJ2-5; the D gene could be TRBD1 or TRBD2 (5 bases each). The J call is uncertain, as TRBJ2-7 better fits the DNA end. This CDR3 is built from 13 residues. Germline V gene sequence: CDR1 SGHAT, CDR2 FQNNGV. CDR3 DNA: TGTGCCAGCAGCCCGAGAGGGGCGGGCGAGCAGTACTTC. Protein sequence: CASSPRGAGEQYF.

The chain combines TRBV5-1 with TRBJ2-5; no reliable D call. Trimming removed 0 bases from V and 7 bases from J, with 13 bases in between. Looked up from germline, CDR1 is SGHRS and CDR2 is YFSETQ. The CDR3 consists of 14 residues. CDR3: CASSLAIGVSTQYF. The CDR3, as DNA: TGCGCCAGCAGCTTGGCCATTGGAGTCTCGACCCAGTACTTC.

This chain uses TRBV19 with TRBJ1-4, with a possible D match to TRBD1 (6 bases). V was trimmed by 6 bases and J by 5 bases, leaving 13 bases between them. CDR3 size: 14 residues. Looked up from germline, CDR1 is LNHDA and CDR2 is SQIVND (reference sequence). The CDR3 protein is CASRVQGTNEKLFF. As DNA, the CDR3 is TGTGCCAGTAGAGTACAGGGAACAAATGAAAAACTGTTTTTT.

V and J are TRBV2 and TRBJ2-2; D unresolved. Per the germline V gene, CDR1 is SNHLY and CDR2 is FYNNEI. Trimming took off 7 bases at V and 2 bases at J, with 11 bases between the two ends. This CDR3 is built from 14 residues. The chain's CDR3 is CASTLGLNTGELFF. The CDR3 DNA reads TGTGCCAGCACCCTGGGCCTTAACACCGGGGAGCTGTTTTTT.

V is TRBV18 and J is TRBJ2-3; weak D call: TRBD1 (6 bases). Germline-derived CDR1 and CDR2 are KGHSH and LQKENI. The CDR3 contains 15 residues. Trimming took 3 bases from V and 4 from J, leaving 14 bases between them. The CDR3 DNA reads TGTGCCAGCTCACCGACTGGGACACCCCCAGATACGCAGTATTTT. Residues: CASSPTGTPPDTQYF.

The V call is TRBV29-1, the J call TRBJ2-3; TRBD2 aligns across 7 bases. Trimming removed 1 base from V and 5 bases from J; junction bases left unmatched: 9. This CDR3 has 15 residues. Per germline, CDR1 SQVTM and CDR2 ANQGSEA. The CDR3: CSVEGMGGAGDTQYF. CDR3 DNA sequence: TGCAGCGTTGAAGGGATGGGAGGGGCCGGAGATACGCAGTATTTT.

The CDR3 nucleotides are TGTGCCAGTAGTAAGACTAGCGGGGGGGCACGGGCCGGGGAGCTGTTTTTT. Its protein is CASSKTSGGARAGELFF. V gene TRBV19 combines with J gene TRBJ2-2, with 14 bases matching TRBD2. Germline CDR1 and CDR2: LNHDA and SQIVND (reference sequence). After removal of 4 bases from V and 6 bases from J, the junction contained 7 bases not matched to a gene. The length of the CDR3 is 17 residues.